What follows is one T cell receptor (beta chain) and its context. In the original workflow: Nucleated cell number was recorded as an estimate derived from reference gene primer amplification. The assay was immunoSEQ multiplex PCR, and TCRdb's table has in-frame clones only and misses some. V, J and clone size reflect that table, while D and trimming were determined from the DNA. Of tens of thousands of clones listed, just over 85% are singletons. The CDR3 runs 13 residues. CDR1 is LGHNT, CDR2 FRNRAP, per germline. Trimming took off 1 base at V and 6 bases at J, with 10 bases between the two ends. This sample is drawn from a study of blood T cell repertoires in COVID-19. Overall study: Some COVID-19 samples were acute and others convalescent; all came from the United States, Italy and Spain. PBMCs, B-cell-depleted T cells, or T cells provided the cDNA or gDNA that made up the material.

The sample taken for sequencing was peripheral blood. This receptor was obtained from a woman older than 75 in a cohort sampled during active or convalescent COVID-19. The chain links TRBV12-5 to TRBJ2-7; D perhaps matches TRBD1 (6 bases). CDR3 DNA: TGTGCTAGTGGTTTGGGGCAGGGGCTCGAGCAGTACGTC. The encoded protein is CASGLGQGLEQYV.